This record concerns one T cell receptor beta chain sequence. The target of this receptor is not known. Base qualities were left out, and no much larger clone turns up one base away. In total, 500 to 700 healthy bone marrow donors made up the cohort. All cohort members were sampled while nominally healthy, although unrecorded immune exposures were likely present. CMV serostatus was recorded as positive for 289 and negative for about 50% of the 666 cohort members, whereas no CMV serostatus was recorded for the donor in question. A peripheral blood sample was provided by each donor, and peripheral blood mononuclear cells were used for TCR beta sequencing. Genomic DNA was extracted from the blood cell samples with the Qiagen DNeasy Blood Extraction Kit. The CDR3 has 16 amino acids, counting the end cysteine and phenylalanine. The entry retains the CDR3 DNA only, 48 bases that are in frame from base 1. V is clipped by 3 bases and J by 5 bases, and the sequence between their germline boundaries is 19 bases long. The CDR1 and CDR2 encoded by the germline V gene (reference sequence) are LNHDA and SQIVND.

Libraries were prepared through the immunoSEQ multiplex PCR assay. The multiplex PCR relied on a mix of 60 forward primers for TCR Vbeta segments and 13 reverse primers for TCR Jbeta segments. Amplification of the CDR3 region of rearranged TCR beta genes was performed with a multiplex PCR assay on genomic DNA. The Illumina HiSeq System was used to sequence the amplified TCR beta libraries as 87-base-pair reads. Processing in the source paper ran as follows. Across the 670 or so repertoires, a later analysis counted tens of millions of unique TCR beta chains, roughly 11 million of which were shared by at least two donors. A nearest-neighbor algorithm error-corrected the raw reads and collapsed the reads into unique sequences, merging closely related sequences to remove PCR and sequencing errors. Alignment of CDR3 sequences to IMGT reference sequences was used to assign V, D and J gene segments. Each retained sequence needed at least a six-nucleotide match to both a V gene segment and a J gene segment. A rearrangement was called productive if the CDR3 had no stop codons and remained in frame with V and J, and every other rearrangement was called non-productive. CDR3 was defined by IMGT convention, running from the second conserved V-encoded cysteine to the conserved J-encoded phenylalanine. The earlier analysis of 500 to 600 of the donors excluded sequences that lacked an unambiguous match to a single V gene segment. An earlier analysis of 587 of the donors called V segments functional above 56.7% productive rearrangements and segregating when the between-donor standard deviation exceeded 5%. A statistical classification framework was developed to diagnose cytomegalovirus status using the catalog of TCR beta chain sequences. In a later analysis, TCR nucleotide sequences were compared against IMGT/GENE-DB human TR gene sequences so that V and J genes could be assigned. Using the TCRdist pipeline, a later analysis assigned CDR3 sequences along with most-parsimonious VDJ recombination scenarios. A later analysis defined each TCR beta chain by its CDR3 amino acid sequence plus V-gene family, and excluded reads lacking a unique V-gene family. To address suspected cross-contamination and a sequencing artifact, a later analysis removed 592 highly shared, low-generation-probability nucleotide sequences. In a later analysis, a clonal expansion index for each public chain was calculated from normalized within-repertoire ranks of inferred template counts. In a later analysis, generation probabilities were computed using a VDJ recombination model fitted to out-of-frame rearrangements, and the results were checked against IGoR. Hypergeometric tests were used in a later analysis to score TCR-TCR, TCR-HLA and TCR-CMV co-occurrence, with a repertoire-size bias correction applied to the TCR pairs. A later analysis estimated false discovery rates by permuting HLA or CMV assignments 20 times. In a later analysis, co-occurring TCRs were grouped with DBSCAN, and TCRdist sequence similarity was added when clustering was performed within HLA-allele-positive subsets. Co-occurrence clustering excluded repertoires with fewer than 30,000 or more than 120,000 public chains, plus five with anomalous nucleotide sharing. In TCRdb, the immuneACCESS table is reduced to in-frame sequences with V and J assigned. These tables do not hold every clone; where another copy was compared, an unresolved V gene accounts for under half, and the others remain unexplained. The D gene and trimming were derived from the DNA, and the V and J assignments and clone size from that table. The sample includes some 130,000 clones, with around 77% observed a single time. The ten largest clones add up to over 4% of the sample.

This entry is derived from a study of cytomegalovirus exposure and HLA in healthy donors listed by TCRdb under 2017. Regarding the research as a whole: An earlier analysis of approximately 640 of the donors reported approximately 290 Gb of sequence data and around 120 million unique TCR beta sequences from 150 million to 200 million T cells. Approximately 300 gigabases of sequencing data and tens of millions of unique TCR sequences were included in an early release covering about 600 HLA-typed donors. Of the roughly 390 genotyped donors, more than 75% were placed in the genetic ancestry cluster associated with self-reported Caucasian donors. The aim of the study was to test whether cataloging public T cell receptors could identify signatures of past pathogen exposure. Using immunosequencing, the study profiled T cell repertoires from fewer than 850 subjects and related those repertoires to cytomegalovirus serostatus. Along with the 666-subject first cohort, a separate validation cohort of over 90 different subjects was used. To predict cytomegalovirus infection status, the study brought together high-throughput TCR immunosequencing, statistical association of individual TCRs with disease status, and machine learning. A later analysis re-examined previously published TCR beta repertoires from just over 650 donors and added high-resolution HLA genotyping to investigate patterns of TCR occurrence. Rather than drawing on any new phenotypic data, the later analysis identified candidate immune exposures from TCR beta sequences and the way those sequences occurred across donors. In an earlier analysis of around 540 of the donors, high-throughput TCR beta sequencing was used to judge whether each TCR beta V gene segment behaved as functional or pseudogenic. Donor age, sex, ethnicity and CMV serostatus were compiled alongside the repertoire data. In a later genetic analysis, genome-wide SNP genotypes for 398 of the 666 donors were used, and that subset was treated as a discovery cohort. All discovery cohort repertoires had been generated using a single sequencing platform. Class I and class II HLA loci were covered by the typing at four-digit resolution. The number of donors typed differed by locus, with 629-630 for A, B, C, DRB1 and DQB1, 522 for DQA1, over 600 for DPA1, and 472 for DPB1. Four to six DR-DQ haplotypes were handled as single units for association and clustering because linkage in the cohort was strong. On average, roughly 200,000 unique TCR beta nucleotide sequences were sequenced per donor among about 400 genotyped donors of the cohort, with roughly 18% of those sequences being non-productive. General findings and caveats noted by the study authors: In an earlier analysis of roughly 500 of the donors, most TCR beta V segments appeared in productive rearrangements about 90% or about 30% of the time, broadly matching IMGT annotations. Only TCR beta chains were sequenced in this cohort, and the absence of alpha or paired-chain data limited detectable features. A few of the identified cytomegalovirus-associated TCR beta chains were confirmed in vitro to be specific for cytomegalovirus antigens. It was suggested by the authors that the approach could potentially be generalized to other disease states and immunological phenotypes. While some public TCRs were present in many individuals, most TCR sequences turned up only very rarely across donors. A later analysis associated approximately 17,000 TCR beta sequences with specific HLA alleles at a false discovery rate of 0.05. Several of the top co-occurrence clusters appeared to be linked to parvovirus B19, influenza, CMV and Epstein-Barr virus, according to a later analysis. Because HLA typing was unavailable for some donors at each locus, only the typed subset was used in association tests. The study gave a list of 150 to 200 TCR beta chains associated with cytomegalovirus. A further reported finding was that TCR beta sequences accurately predicted the HLA-A and HLA-B alleles for most subjects in the first cohort. The 87-base-pair reads could not distinguish some IMGT-functional V segments, including TRBV6-2 and TRBV6-3, so those segments were excluded. A group of highly shared sequence variants was considered likely to be a technical artifact of the sequencing pipeline. According to a later analysis, TCR association rates differed among HLA loci, with DRB1 alleles showing the most associated TCRs and HLA-C alleles showing the fewest. A later genetic analysis reported fewer N-insertions in productive TCRs among donors in an Asian-associated ancestry cluster than the roughly 640-donor mean. The only immune exposure information available for the cohort was CMV serostatus. Compared with equally common non-associated chains, HLA-associated TCR beta chains in a later analysis were more clonally expanded and had lower generation probabilities. Because counts were too low, approximately 15 rarely observed V segments, including chromosome 9 orphons, were excluded from the earlier analysis of 587 of the donors. The classifier was reported to diagnose cytomegalovirus status with high specificity and sensitivity in both the original and validation cohorts. According to a later analysis, most CMV-associated TCR beta chains appeared to be HLA-restricted, and the HLA associations seemed to be driven largely by CMV exposure. Roughly uniform sequencing depth across donors was assumed in presence/absence analyses, although this assumption may not hold. Correlated functional status among segregating V segments might reflect linkage disequilibrium, but an unknown experimental factor could not be ruled out. In a later genetic analysis, a missense DCLRE1C variant was associated with V-gene and J-gene trimming of TCR beta chains, and the association was replicated in an independent cohort. When HLA alleles, especially DR and DQ, strongly co-occurred, attributing TCR associations to individual alleles was difficult.

This clonotype was sampled from a man aged 25-45 years in good health. The sequenced material came from PBMCs. The chain employs TRBV19 and TRBJ2-5; the D gene is perhaps TRBD2, on 5 matching bases. The base sequence is TGTGCCAGTAGTATCGGAATACGAGGGTCGTTGGAGACCCAGTACTTC. It is translated as CASSIGIRGSLETQYF.